This is a list of T cell receptor beta chains from one sample in a study of CD8+ T cells in alopecia areata. Sequencing was performed with immunoSEQ multiplex PCR; in TCRdb, only in-frame clones are kept and a portion is missing. The sample lists some 150,000 clones, roughly 54% occurring once. Sample: CD8+ T cells sorted from blood, taken at week 4, from a patient treated with tofacitinib. These receptors came from a human donor with alopecia areata. Each CDR3 is given with its conserved first and last residue. Fields, in order: V gene, D gene, J gene, clone size, CDR3 protein, CDR3 DNA. The D gene is left open where the match is weak. Expanded clones are given a class, and other clones once, few, many or no size at all.

V gene: TRBV25-1
D gene: TRBD2
J gene: TRBJ2-1
clone size: once
CDR3 protein: CASEGGGGNEQFF
CDR3 DNA: TGTGCCAGTGAGGGCGGGGGGGGCAATGAGCAGTTCTTC

V gene: TRBV7-2
D gene: NA
J gene: TRBJ1-1
clone size: once
CDR3 protein: CASSLDLGSEAFF
CDR3 DNA: TGTGCCAGCAGCTTAGATCTTGGTTCTGAAGCTTTCTTT

V gene: TRBV2
D gene: TRBD1
J gene: TRBJ1-1
clone size: few
CDR3 protein: CASSEAGRTGTSEAFF
CDR3 DNA: TGTGCCAGCAGTGAAGCGGGACGGACAGGGACTTCCGAAGCTTTCTTT

V gene: TRBV29-1
D gene: TRBD1
J gene: TRBJ2-7
clone size: NA
CDR3 protein: CSVWDSPYEQYF
CDR3 DNA: TGCAGCGTTTGGGACAGCCCCTACGAGCAGTACTTC

V gene: TRBV29-1
D gene: NA
J gene: TRBJ2-7
clone size: NA
CDR3 protein: CSVEKAEYEQYF
CDR3 DNA: TGCAGCGTTGAGAAAGCAGAATACGAGCAGTACTTC

V gene: TRBV6-5
D gene: TRBD1
J gene: TRBJ1-1
clone size: few
CDR3 protein: CASSRADRGWTEAFF
CDR3 DNA: TGTGCCAGCAGTCGCGCGGACAGGGGCTGGACTGAAGCTTTCTTT

V gene: TRBV18
D gene: NA
J gene: TRBJ2-3
clone size: NA
CDR3 protein: CASSPYLSSSDTQYF
CDR3 DNA: TGTGCCAGCTCACCCTACCTCTCTAGCTCAGATACGCAGTATTTT

V gene: TRBV5-6
D gene: NA
J gene: TRBJ1-6
clone size: NA
CDR3 protein: CASSLDNSPLHF
CDR3 DNA: TGTGCCAGCAGCCTTGATAATTCACCCCTCCACTTT

V gene: TRBV10-3
D gene: NA
J gene: TRBJ2-7
clone size: NA
CDR3 protein: CAIRVTDAGYEQYF
CDR3 DNA: TGTGCCATCAGAGTAACCGACGCGGGGTACGAGCAGTACTTC

V gene: TRBV6-4
D gene: NA
J gene: TRBJ2-2
clone size: NA
CDR3 protein: CASSDGGTGELFF
CDR3 DNA: TGTGCCAGCAGTGACGGGGGTACCGGGGAGCTGTTTTTT

V gene: TRBV4-1
D gene: NA
J gene: TRBJ2-3
clone size: NA
CDR3 protein: CASSQGEVYTQYF
CDR3 DNA: TGCGCCAGCAGCCAGGGGGAGGTGTATACGCAGTATTTT

V gene: TRBV11-2
D gene: NA
J gene: TRBJ2-3
clone size: few
CDR3 protein: CASSLGRDTQYF
CDR3 DNA: TGTGCCAGCAGCTTAGGAAGAGATACGCAGTATTTT

V gene: TRBV7-9
D gene: NA
J gene: TRBJ1-1
clone size: few
CDR3 protein: CASSLGGYGAFF
CDR3 DNA: TGTGCCAGCAGCTTAGGAGGGTATGGGGCTTTCTTT

V gene: TRBV5-1
D gene: TRBD2
J gene: TRBJ2-5
clone size: NA
CDR3 protein: CASSLGLAGSQETQYF
CDR3 DNA: TGCGCCAGCAGCTTGGGGCTAGCGGGTTCCCAAGAGACCCAGTACTTC

V gene: TRBV5-6
D gene: NA
J gene: TRBJ2-7
clone size: NA
CDR3 protein: CASSPVQDPVEQYF
CDR3 DNA: TGTGCCAGCAGCCCAGTTCAGGACCCGGTCGAGCAGTACTTC

V gene: TRBV5-4
D gene: NA
J gene: TRBJ1-2
clone size: NA
CDR3 protein: CASDNPDSDYGYTF
CDR3 DNA: TGTGCCAGCGATAACCCCGACAGTGACTATGGCTACACCTTC

V gene: TRBV30
D gene: TRBD1
J gene: TRBJ1-5
clone size: NA
CDR3 protein: CAWSFGTDNQPQHF
CDR3 DNA: TGTGCCTGGAGCTTCGGGACAGACAATCAGCCCCAGCATTTT

V gene: TRBV2
D gene: NA
J gene: TRBJ1-1
clone size: NA
CDR3 protein: CASMGREAFF
CDR3 DNA: TGTGCCAGCATGGGAAGAGAAGCTTTCTTT

V gene: TRBV5-6
D gene: TRBD1
J gene: TRBJ2-5
clone size: few
CDR3 protein: CASSWDRGHETQYF
CDR3 DNA: TGTGCCAGCAGTTGGGACAGGGGGCACGAGACCCAGTACTTC